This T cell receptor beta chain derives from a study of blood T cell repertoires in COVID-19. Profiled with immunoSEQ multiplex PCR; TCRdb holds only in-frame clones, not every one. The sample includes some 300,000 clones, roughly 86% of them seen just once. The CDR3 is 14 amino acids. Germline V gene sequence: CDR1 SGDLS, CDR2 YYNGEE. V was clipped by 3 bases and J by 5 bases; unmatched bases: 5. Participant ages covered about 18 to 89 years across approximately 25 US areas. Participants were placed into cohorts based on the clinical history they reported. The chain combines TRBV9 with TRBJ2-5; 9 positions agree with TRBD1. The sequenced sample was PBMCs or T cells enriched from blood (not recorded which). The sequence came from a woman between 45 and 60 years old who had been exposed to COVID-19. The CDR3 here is CASSAGTGWETQYF. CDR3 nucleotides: TGTGCCAGCAGCGCCGGGACAGGGTGGGAGACCCAGTACTTC.